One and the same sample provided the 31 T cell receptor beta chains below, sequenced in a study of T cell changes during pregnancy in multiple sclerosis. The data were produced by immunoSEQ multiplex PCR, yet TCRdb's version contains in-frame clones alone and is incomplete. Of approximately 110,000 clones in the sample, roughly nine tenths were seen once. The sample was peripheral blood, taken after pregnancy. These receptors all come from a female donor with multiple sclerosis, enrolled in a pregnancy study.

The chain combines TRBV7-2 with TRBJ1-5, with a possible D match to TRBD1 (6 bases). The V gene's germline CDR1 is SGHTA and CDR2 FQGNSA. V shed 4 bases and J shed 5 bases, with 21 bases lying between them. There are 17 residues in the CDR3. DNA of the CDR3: TGTGCCAGCAGCTATTACAGGGAAGGGGTTTTTCATCAGCCCCAGCATTTT. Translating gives CASSYYREGVFHQPQHF.

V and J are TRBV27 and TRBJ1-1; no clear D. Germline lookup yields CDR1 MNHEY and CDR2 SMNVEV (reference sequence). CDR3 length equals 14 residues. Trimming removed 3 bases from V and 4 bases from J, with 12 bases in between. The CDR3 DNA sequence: TGTGCCAGCAGTTTTGGAGGTCTCAGCACTGAAGCTTTCTTT. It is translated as CASSFGGLSTEAFF.

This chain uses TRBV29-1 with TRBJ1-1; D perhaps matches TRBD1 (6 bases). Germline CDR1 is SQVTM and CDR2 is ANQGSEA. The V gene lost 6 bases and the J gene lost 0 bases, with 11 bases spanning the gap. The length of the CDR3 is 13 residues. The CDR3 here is CSVGATMNTEAFF. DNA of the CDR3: TGCAGCGTGGGGGCTACGATGAACACTGAAGCTTTCTTT.

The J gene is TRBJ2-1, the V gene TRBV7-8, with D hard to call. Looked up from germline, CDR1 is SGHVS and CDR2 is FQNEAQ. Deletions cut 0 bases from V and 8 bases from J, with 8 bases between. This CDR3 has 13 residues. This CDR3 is CASSLAIGDEQFF. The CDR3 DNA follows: TGTGCCAGCAGCTTAGCGATTGGAGATGAGCAGTTCTTC.

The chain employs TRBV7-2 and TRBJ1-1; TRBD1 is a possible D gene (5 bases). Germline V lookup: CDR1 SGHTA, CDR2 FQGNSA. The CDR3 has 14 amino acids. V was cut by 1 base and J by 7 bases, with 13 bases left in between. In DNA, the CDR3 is TGTGCCAGCAGCTTAGGGTGGGGCAGCTATGAAGCTTTCTTT. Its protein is CASSLGWGSYEAFF.

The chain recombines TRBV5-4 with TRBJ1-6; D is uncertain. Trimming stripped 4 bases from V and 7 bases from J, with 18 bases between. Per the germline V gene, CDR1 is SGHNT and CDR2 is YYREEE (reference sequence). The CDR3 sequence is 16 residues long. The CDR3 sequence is CASSESFPSSNSPLHF. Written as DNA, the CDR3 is TGTGCCAGCAGCGAAAGCTTTCCCTCTTCCAATTCACCCCTCCACTTT.

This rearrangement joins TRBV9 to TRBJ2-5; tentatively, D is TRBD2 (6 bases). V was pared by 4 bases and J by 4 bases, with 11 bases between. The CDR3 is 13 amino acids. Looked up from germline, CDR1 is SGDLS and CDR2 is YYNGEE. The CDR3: CASSPRGGETQYF. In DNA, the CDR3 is TGTGCCAGCAGCCCGCGGGGTGGAGAGACCCAGTACTTC.

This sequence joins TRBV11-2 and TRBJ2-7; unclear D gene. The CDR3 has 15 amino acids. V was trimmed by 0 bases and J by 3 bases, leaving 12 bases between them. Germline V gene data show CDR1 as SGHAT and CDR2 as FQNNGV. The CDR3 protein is CASSLDWSHGYEQYF. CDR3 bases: TGTGCCAGCAGCTTAGATTGGTCCCACGGCTACGAGCAGTACTTC.

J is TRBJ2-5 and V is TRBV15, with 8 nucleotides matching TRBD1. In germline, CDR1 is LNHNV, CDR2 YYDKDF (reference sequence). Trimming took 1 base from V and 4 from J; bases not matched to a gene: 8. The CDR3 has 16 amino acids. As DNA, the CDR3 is TGTGCCACCAGCAGAGGCATTGACAGGGGACGAGAGACCCAGTACTTC. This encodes CATSRGIDRGRETQYF. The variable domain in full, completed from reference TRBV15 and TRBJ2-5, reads DAMVIQNPRYQVTQFGKPVTLSCSQTLNHNVMYWYQQKSSQAPKLLFHYYDKDFNNEADTPDNFQSRRPNTSFCFLDIRSPGLGDTAMYLCATSRGIDRGRETQYFGPGTRLLVL.

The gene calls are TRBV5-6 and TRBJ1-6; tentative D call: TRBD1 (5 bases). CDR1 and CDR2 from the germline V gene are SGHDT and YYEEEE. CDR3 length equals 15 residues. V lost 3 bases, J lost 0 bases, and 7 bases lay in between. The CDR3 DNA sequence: TGTGCCAGCAGCTGGACAAACTCCTATAATTCACCCCTCCACTTT. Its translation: CASSWTNSYNSPLHF.

The CDR3 protein is CASSTRQGGYTF. In nucleotides, the CDR3 is TGTGCCAGCAGTACCCGACAGGGCGGCTACACCTTC. V gene TRBV27 combines with J gene TRBJ1-2, with 7 bases aligning to TRBD1. CDR3 length: 12 amino acids. V dropped 5 bases and J dropped 8; count of bases not matched to a gene: 5. CDR1 and CDR2 from the germline V gene are MNHEY and SMNVEV (reference sequence).

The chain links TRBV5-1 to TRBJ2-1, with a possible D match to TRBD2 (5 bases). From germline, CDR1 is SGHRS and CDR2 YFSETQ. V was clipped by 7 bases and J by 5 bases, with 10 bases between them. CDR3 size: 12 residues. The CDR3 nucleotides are TGCGCCAGCGGGTGGGGAGACAATGAGCAGTTCTTC. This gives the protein CASGWGDNEQFF.

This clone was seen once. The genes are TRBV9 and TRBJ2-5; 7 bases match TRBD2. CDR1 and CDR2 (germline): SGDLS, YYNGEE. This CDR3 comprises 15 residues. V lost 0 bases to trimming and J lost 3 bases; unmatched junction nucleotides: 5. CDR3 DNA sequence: TGTGCCAGCAGCGTAGCCCCCGCGGGGGAAGAGACCCAGTACTTC. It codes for CASSVAPAGEETQYF.

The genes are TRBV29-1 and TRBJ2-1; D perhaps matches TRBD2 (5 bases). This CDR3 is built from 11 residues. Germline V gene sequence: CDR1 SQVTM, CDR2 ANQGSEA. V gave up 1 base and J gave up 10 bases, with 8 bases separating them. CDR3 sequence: CSVEAGYEQFF. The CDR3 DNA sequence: TGCAGCGTTGAAGCGGGATACGAGCAGTTCTTC.

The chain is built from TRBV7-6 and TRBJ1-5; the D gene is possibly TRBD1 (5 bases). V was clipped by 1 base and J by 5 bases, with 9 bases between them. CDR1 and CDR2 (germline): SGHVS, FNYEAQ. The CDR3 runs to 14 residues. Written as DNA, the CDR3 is TGTGCCAGCAGCTTAGATTGGGGGGATCAGCCCCAGCATTTT. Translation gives CASSLDWGDQPQHF.

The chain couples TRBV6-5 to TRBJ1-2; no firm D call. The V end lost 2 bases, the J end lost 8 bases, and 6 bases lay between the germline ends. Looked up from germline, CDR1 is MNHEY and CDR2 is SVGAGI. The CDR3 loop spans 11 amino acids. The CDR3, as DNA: TGTGCCAGCAGTTACCCGGGGGGCTACACCTTC. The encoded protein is CASSYPGGYTF.

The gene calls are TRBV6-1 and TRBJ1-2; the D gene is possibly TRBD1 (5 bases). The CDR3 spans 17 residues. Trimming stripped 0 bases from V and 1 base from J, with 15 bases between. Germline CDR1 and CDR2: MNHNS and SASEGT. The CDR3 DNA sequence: TGTGCCAGCAGTGAAGCGCTCTCTCAGGGAGGTAACTATGGCTACACCTTC. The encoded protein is CASSEALSQGGNYGYTF.

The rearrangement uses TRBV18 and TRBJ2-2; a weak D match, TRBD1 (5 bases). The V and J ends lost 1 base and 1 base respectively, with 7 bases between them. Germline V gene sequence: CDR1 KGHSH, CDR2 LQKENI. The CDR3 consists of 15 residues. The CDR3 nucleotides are TGTGCCAGCTCACCACTCGGACAGAACACCGGGGAGCTGTTTTTT. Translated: CASSPLGQNTGELFF.

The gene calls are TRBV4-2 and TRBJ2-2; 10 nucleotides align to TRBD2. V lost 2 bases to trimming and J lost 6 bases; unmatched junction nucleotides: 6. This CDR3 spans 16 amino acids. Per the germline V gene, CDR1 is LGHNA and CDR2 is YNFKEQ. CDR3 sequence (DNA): TGTGCCAGCAGCCAATTCGAAGCGGGGGGGCCCGGGGAGCTGTTTTTT. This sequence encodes CASSQFEAGGPGELFF.

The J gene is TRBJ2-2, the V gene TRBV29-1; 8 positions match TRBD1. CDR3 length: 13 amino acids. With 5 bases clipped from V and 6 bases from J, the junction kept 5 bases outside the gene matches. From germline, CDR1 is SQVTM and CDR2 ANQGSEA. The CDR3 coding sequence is TGCAGCGTTTCGGACAGGGTTGCCGGGGAGCTGTTTTTT. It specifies CSVSDRVAGELFF.

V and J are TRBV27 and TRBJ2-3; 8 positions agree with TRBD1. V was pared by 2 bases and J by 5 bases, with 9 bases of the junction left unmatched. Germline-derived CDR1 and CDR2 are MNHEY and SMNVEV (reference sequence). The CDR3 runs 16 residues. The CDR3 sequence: CASSLISGGSIDTQYF. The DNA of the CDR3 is TGTGCCAGCAGTTTAATCTCAGGGGGCTCAATAGATACGCAGTATTTT.

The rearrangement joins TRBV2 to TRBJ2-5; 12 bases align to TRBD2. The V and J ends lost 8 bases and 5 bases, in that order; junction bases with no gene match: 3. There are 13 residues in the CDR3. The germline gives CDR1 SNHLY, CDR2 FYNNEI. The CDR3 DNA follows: TGTGCCAGCCTAGCGGGGGGGCTGGAGACCCAGTACTTC. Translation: CASLAGGLETQYF.

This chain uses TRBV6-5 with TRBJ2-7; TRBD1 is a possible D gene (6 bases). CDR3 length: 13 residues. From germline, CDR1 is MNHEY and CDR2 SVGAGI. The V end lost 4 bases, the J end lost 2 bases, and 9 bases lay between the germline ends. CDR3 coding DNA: TGTGCCAGCAGTTTAGACAGGACCTACGAGCAGTACTTC. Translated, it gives CASSLDRTYEQYF.

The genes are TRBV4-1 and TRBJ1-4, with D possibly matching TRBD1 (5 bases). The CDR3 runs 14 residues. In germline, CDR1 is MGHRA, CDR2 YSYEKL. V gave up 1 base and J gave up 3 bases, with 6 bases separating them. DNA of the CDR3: TGCGCCAGCAGCCAAGGGGGCCCTAATGAAAAACTGTTTTTT. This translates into CASSQGGPNEKLFF.

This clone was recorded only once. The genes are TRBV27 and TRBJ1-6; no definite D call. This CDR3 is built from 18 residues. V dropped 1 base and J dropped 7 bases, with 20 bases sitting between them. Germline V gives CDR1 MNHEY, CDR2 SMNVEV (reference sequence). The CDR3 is CASSLFPTRVKLNSPLHF. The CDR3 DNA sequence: TGTGCCAGCAGTTTATTTCCGACGAGGGTAAAATTAAATTCACCCCTCCACTTT.

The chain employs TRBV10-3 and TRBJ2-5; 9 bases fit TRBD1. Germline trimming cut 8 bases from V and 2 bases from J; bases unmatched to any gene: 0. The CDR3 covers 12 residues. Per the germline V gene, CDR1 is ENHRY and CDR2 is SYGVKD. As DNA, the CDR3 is TGTGCCATCGGACAGGGGCAAGAGACCCAGTACTTC. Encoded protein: CAIGQGQETQYF.

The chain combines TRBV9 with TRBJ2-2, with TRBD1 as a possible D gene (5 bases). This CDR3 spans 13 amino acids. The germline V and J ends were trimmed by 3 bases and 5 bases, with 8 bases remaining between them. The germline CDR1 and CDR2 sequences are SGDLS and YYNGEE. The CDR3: CASSADITGELFF. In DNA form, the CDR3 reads TGTGCCAGCAGCGCGGACATAACCGGGGAGCTGTTTTTT.

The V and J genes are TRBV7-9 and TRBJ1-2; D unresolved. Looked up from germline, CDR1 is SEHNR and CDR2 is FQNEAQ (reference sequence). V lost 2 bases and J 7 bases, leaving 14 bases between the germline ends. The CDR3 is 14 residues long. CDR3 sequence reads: CASSLPSGGGGYTF. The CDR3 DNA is TGTGCCAGCAGCTTACCCTCAGGAGGTGGTGGCTACACCTTC.

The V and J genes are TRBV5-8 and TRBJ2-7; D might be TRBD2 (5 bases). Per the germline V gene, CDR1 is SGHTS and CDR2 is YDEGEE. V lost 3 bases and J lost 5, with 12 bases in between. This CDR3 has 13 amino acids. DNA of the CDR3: TGTGCCAGCAGCTACCGGGGTTTCGACGAGCAGTACTTC. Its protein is CASSYRGFDEQYF. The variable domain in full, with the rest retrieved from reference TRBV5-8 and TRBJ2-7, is EAGVTQSPTHLIKTRGQQATLRCSPISGHTSVYWYQQALGLGLQFLLWYDEGEERNRGNFPPRFSGRQFPNYSSELNVNALELEDSALYLCASSYRGFDEQYFGPGTRLTVT.

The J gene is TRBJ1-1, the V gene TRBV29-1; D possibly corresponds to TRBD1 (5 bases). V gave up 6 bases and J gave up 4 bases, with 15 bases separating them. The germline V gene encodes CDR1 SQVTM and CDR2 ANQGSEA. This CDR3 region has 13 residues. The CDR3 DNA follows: TGCAGCGTAGCCAGGGATGGGGTCACTGAAGCTTTCTTT. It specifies CSVARDGVTEAFF. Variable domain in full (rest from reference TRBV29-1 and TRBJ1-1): SAVISQKPSRDICQRGTSLTIQCQVDSQVTMMFWYRQQPGQSLTLIATANQGSEATYESGFVIDKFPISRPNLTFSTLTVSNMSPEDSSIYLCSVARDGVTEAFFGQGTRLTVV.

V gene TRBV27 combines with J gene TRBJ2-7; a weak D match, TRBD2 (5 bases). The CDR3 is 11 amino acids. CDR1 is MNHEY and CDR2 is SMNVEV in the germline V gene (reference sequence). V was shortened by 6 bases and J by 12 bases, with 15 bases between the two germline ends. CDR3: CASRDFDGLYF. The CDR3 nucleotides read TGTGCCAGCAGGGACTTTGATGGGTTGTACTTC.